One TCR beta chain is described in this entry. The antigen remains undetermined. TCRdb called the reads again in MiXCR, with one record for every CDR3 protein. This table has around 200,000 distinct CDR3 sequences, 38% appearing once. There are 13 residues in the CDR3. Looked up from germline, CDR1 is LGHDT and CDR2 is YNNKEL (reference sequence). With 4 bases clipped from V and 6 bases from J, the junction kept 6 bases outside the gene matches. This sample is drawn from a study of T cell repertoires in cytomegalovirus infection. Turning to the study itself: HLA-B-restricted CMV epitopes that are well studied, plus recently identified HLA-C-restricted ones, were used by the study. Indicated by public TCR beta signatures were CMV infection and matching HLA type.

Overall study findings and caveats: Totalled public TCR beta family frequency picked out people who carried CMV plus the relevant HLA. What dominated the ex vivo response were HLA-C-restricted CMV-specific TCR beta clonotypes.

This clonotype was obtained from a human donor in good health (CMV status not recorded). Some clones in this sample may be carry-over from other donors' samples. Specimen: CD8+ T cells from cultured PBMCs, collected from culture after CMV antigen stimulation. The chain is built from TRBV3-1 and TRBJ2-7; TRBD2 matches 7 bases. CDR3 nucleotides: TGTGCCAGCAGCCTCAGCTCTAGCGGCGAGCAGTACTTC. Translating gives CASSLSSSGEQYF.